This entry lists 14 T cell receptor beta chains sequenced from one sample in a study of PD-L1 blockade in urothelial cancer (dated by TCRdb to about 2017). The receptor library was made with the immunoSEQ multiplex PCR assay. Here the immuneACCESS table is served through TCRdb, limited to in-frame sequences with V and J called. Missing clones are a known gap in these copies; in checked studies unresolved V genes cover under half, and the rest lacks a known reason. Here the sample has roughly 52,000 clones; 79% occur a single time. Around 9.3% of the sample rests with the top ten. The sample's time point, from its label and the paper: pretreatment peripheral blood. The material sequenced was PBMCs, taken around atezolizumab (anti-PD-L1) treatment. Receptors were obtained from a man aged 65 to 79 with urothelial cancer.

The CDR3: CASRTGSSYEQYF. DNA for the CDR3: TGCGCCAGCAGGACAGGTAGCTCCTACGAGCAGTACTTC. The chain combines TRBV10-2 with TRBJ2-7; a possible D gene is TRBD1 (6 bases). Between the trimmed V and J ends, which lost 6 bases and 0 bases, there was a span of 9 bases. The germline V gene encodes CDR1 WSHSY and CDR2 SAAADI. The CDR3 covers 13 residues.

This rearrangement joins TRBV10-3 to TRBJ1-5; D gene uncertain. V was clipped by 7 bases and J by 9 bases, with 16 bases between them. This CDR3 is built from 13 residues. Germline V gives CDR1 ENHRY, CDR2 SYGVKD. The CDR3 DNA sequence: TGTGCCATCACCGAACAGCCCAATGGGCCCCAGCATTTT. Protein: CAITEQPNGPQHF.

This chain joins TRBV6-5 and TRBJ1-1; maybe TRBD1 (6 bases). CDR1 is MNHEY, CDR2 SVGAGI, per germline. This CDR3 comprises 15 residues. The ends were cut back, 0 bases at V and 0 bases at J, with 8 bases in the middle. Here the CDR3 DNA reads TGTGCCAGCAGTTACTCTTGGACAGTGAACACTGAAGCTTTCTTT. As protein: CASSYSWTVNTEAFF.

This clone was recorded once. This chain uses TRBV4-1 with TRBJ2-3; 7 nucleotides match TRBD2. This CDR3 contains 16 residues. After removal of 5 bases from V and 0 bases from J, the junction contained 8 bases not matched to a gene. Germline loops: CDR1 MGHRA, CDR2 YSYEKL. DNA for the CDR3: TGCGCCAGCAGCTTTCGAAGCGGGGCTAGCACAGATACGCAGTATTTT. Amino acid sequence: CASSFRSGASTDTQYF.

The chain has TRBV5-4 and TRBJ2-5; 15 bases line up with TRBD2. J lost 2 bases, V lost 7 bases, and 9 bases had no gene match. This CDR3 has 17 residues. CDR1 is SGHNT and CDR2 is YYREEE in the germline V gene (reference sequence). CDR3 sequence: CASGPAGLAGGQETQYF. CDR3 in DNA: TGTGCCAGCGGCCCTGCGGGACTAGCGGGAGGACAAGAGACCCAGTACTTC.

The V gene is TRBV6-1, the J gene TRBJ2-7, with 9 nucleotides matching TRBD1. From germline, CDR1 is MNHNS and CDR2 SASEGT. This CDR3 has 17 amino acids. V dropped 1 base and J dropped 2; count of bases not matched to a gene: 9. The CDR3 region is CASSEVSGTGSPYEQYF. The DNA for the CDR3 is TGTGCCAGCAGTGAAGTTTCCGGGACAGGGAGTCCCTACGAGCAGTACTTC.

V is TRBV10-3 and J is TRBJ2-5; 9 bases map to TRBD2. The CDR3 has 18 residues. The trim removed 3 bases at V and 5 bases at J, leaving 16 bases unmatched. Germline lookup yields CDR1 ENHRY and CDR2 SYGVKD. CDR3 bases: TGTGCCATCAGTGATAGGACAGCCACACTAGCGGGTCGGGAGACCCAGTACTTC. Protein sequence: CAISDRTATLAGRETQYF.

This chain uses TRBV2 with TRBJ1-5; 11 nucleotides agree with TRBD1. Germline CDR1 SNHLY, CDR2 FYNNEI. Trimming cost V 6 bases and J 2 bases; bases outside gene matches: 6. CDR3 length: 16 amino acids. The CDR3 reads CASRGGQGAGNQPQHF. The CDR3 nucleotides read TGTGCCAGCAGGGGTGGACAGGGGGCGGGCAATCAGCCCCAGCATTTT. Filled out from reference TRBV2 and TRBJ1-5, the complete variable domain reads EPEVTQTPSHQVTQMGQEVILRCVPISNHLYFYWYRQILGQKVEFLVSFYNNEISEKSEIFDDQFSVERPDGSNFTLKIRSTKLEDSAMYFCASRGGQGAGNQPQHFGDGTRLSIL.

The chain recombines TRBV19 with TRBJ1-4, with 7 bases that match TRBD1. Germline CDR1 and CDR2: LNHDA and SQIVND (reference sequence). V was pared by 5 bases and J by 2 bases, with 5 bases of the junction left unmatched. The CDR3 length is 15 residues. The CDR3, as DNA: TGTGCCAGTAGTGGCAGGGGGGCCACTAATGAAAAACTGTTTTTT. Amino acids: CASSGRGATNEKLFF.

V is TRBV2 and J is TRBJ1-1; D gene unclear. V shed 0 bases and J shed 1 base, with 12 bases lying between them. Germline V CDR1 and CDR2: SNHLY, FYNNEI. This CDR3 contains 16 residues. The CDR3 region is CASSEALAGRNTEAFF. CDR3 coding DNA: TGTGCCAGCAGTGAAGCGCTGGCAGGTAGGAACACTGAAGCTTTCTTT.

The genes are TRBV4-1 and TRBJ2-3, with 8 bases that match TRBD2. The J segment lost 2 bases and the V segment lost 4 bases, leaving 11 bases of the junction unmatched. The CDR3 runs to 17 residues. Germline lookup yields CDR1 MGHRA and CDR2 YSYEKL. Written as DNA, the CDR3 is TGCGCCAGCAGCCCCGGGGGGGTAGCGGGACCCACAGATACGCAGTATTTT. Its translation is CASSPGGVAGPTDTQYF.

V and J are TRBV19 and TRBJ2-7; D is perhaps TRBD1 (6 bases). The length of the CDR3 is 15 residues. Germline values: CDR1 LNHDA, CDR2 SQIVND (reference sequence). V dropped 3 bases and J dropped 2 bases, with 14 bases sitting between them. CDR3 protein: CASSILQQGTYEQYF. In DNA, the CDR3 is TGTGCCAGTAGTATTCTGCAACAGGGAACCTACGAGCAGTACTTC.

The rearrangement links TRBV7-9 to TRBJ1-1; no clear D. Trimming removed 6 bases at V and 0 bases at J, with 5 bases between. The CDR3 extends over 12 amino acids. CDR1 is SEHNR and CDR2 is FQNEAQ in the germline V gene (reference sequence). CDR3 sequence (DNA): TGTGCCAGCAGTTCTATGAACACTGAAGCTTTCTTT. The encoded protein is CASSSMNTEAFF. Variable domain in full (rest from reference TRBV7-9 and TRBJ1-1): DTGVSQNPRHKITKRGQNVTFRCDPISEHNRLYWYRQTLGQGPEFLTYFQNEAQLEKSRLLSDRFSAERPKGSFSTLEIQRTEQGDSAMYLCASSSMNTEAFFGQGTRLTVV.

The CDR3 DNA reads TGTGCCAGCAGCTTAGAGGGGGCACAGGGAGAGTATTTT. It codes for CASSLEGAQGEYF. The chain combines TRBV7-9 with TRBJ2-3; 7 bases are shared with TRBD1. The germline V gene encodes CDR1 SEHNR and CDR2 FQNEAQ (reference sequence). CDR3 length equals 13 residues. The J segment lost 13 bases and the V segment lost 1 base, leaving 8 bases of the junction unmatched. The entire variable domain, with the rest obtained from reference TRBV7-9 and TRBJ2-3, is as follows: DTGVSQNPRHKITKRGQNVTFRCDPISEHNRLYWYRQTLGQGPEFLTYFQNEAQLEKSRLLSDRFSAERPKGSFSTLEIQRTEQGDSAMYLCASSLEGAQGEYFGPGTRLTVL.